This T cell receptor (beta chain) was retrieved from a study of blood T cell repertoires in COVID-19. At the level of the study: COVID-19 samples from acute and convalescent phases originated in the United States, Italy and Spain. The cDNA or gDNA used as material had been derived from T cells, B-cell-depleted T cells, or PBMCs.

Per the original methods: Scientists estimated how many nucleated cells there were by amplifying reference gene primers. Using immunoSEQ multiplex PCR, the repertoire was profiled, and TCRdb retains in-frame clones only, with some absent. From that table come the V and J calls and clone size; the DNA was used to work out D and trimming. The table includes 160,000 or so clones, 78% detected once. The sequenced sample consisted of peripheral blood. The sequence was collected from a woman of 80 years or more with acute or convalescent COVID-19.

CDR3 protein: CASSEWGLGYTF. The CDR3, as DNA: TGTGCCAGCAGTGAATGGGGGCTAGGCTACACCTTC. This rearrangement joins TRBV6-1 to TRBJ1-2; a weak D match, TRBD1 (6 bases). This CDR3 is built from 12 residues. The V gene lost 2 bases and the J gene lost 8 bases, with 9 bases spanning the gap. CDR1 and CDR2 (germline): MNHNS, SASEGT.